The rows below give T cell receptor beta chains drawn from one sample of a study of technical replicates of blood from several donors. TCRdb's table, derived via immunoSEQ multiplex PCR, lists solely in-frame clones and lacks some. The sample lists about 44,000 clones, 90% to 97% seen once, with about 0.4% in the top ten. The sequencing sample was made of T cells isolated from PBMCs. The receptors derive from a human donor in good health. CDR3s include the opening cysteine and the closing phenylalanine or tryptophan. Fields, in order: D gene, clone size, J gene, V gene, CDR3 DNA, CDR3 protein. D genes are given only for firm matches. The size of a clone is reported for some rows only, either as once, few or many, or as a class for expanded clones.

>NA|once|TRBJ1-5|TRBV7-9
TGTGCCAGCATGCAGGGCGTCAATCAGCCCCAGCATTTT
CASMQGVNQPQHF
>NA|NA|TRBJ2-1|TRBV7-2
TGTGCCAGCAGCTTCGGGAGCGGAAGAGGTGAGCAGTTCTTC
CASSFGSGRGEQFF
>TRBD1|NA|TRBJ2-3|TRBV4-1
TGCGCCAGCAGCCAAATAACGGGACAGGGCACAGATACGCAGTATTTT
CASSQITGQGTDTQYF
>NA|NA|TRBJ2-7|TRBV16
TGTGCCAGCAGCCAGTCGTACGAGCAGTACTTC
CASSQSYEQYF
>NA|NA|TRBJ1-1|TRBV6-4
TGTGCCAGCAGTCAGGGCACTGAAGCTTTCTTT
CASSQGTEAFF
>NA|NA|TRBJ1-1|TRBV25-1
TGTGCCAGCAGTAATACACCCGGGATTATCCCCACTGAAGCTTTCTTT
CASSNTPGIIPTEAFF
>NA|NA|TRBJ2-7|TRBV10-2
TGCGCCAGCAGTGACGAACAGGGCTGGAACGAGCAGTACTTC
CASSDEQGWNEQYF
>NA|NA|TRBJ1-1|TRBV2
TGTGCCAGCAAGACAACAGGGACCTCCCCTGAAGCTTTCTTT
CASKTTGTSPEAFF
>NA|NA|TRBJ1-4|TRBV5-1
TGCGCCAGCAGCTTGACAGGGACTGAAAAACTGTTTTTT
CASSLTGTEKLFF
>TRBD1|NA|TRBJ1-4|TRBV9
TGTGCCAGCAGCGGGGACAGCACCTATAATGAAAAACTGTTTTTT
CASSGDSTYNEKLFF
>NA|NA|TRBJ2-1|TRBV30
TGTGCCTGGAGGGACTTCCACAATGAGCAGTTCTTC
CAWRDFHNEQFF
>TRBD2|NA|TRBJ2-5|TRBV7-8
TGTGCCACATCTGGACTAGCGGGTCAGGAGACCCAGTACTTC
CATSGLAGQETQYF
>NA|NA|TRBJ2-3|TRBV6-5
TGTGCCAGCAGAGACTATCAGACTGGTACAGATACGCAGTATTTT
CASRDYQTGTDTQYF
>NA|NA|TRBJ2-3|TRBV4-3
TGCGCCAGCAGCCAAGTAGTAGGGGCAGATACGCAGTATTTT
CASSQVVGADTQYF
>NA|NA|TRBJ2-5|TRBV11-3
TGTGCCAGCAGCTCTGTTCGAGCGTCATGGGTTGACTTC
CASSSVRASWVDF
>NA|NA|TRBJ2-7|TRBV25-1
TGTGCCAGCAGTGGTCCAGGGAGGTACTACGAGCAGTACTTC
CASSGPGRYYEQYF
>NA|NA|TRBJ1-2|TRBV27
TGTGCCAGCAGTTTAATTTTTCCTATGGCGGCCGTAAGCTATGGCTACACCTTC
CASSLIFPMAAVSYGYTF
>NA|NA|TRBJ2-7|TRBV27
TGTGCCAGCAGTTTGGGGCGGAGCTCCTACGAGCAGTACTTC
CASSLGRSSYEQYF
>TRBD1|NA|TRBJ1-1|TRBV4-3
TGCGCCAGCAGCCTAATAGACAGGGATGATACTGAAGCTTTCTTT
CASSLIDRDDTEAFF
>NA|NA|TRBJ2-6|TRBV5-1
TGCGCCAGCGGAATGAATCAAGGGGTCAACTCTGGGGCCAACGTCCTGACTTTC
CASGMNQGVNSGANVLTF
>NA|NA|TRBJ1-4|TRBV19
TGTGCCAGTAGTATTCAGGGCCCAAATGAAAAACTGTTTTTT
CASSIQGPNEKLFF
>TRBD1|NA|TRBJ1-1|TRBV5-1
TGCGCCAGCAGCCCGAGGACAGGGCGCCAACTGAACACTGAAGCTTTCTTT
CASSPRTGRQLNTEAFF
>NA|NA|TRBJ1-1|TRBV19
TGTGCCAGTAGTATAGATCTTGACGACACACGGGCTTTCTTT
CASSIDLDDTRAFF
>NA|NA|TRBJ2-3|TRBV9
TGTGCCAGCAGCGTAGAGGGTGGACTCACAGATACGCAGTATTTT
CASSVEGGLTDTQYF
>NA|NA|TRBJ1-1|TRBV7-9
TGTGCCAGCAGGGGGGGGGCTGAAGCTTTCTTT
CASRGGAEAFF
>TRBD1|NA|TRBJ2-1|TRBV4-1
TGCGCCAGCAGCTTCCGCCCAGGGGGTAGGGACGATGAGCAGTTCTTC
CASSFRPGGRDDEQFF
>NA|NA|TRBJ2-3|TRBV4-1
TGCGCCAGCAGCCAAGAAGCCCCGGCAACGACAACAGATACGCAGTATTTT
CASSQEAPATTTDTQYF
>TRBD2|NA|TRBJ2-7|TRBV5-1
TGCGCCAGCAGCTCCCAGAGAAATAGCGGGAGTGAGGAGCAGTACTTC
CASSSQRNSGSEEQYF
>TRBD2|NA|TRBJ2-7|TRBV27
TGTGCCAGCAGTTTTCTCGGGACTAGCTCCTACGAGCAGTACTTC
CASSFLGTSSYEQYF
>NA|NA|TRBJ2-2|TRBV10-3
TGTGCCATCAGCCCGACAGACTCGAACACCGGGGAGCTGTTTTTT
CAISPTDSNTGELFF
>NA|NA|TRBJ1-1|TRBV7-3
TGTGCCAGCAGCTATACACCAGGGTTGGACACTGAAGCTTTCTTT
CASSYTPGLDTEAFF
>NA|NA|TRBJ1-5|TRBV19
TGTGCCAGTAGTATTAGTAACAATCAGCCCCAGCATTTT
CASSISNNQPQHF
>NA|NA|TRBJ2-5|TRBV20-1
TGCAGTGCTAGTCACTATGAGACCCAGTACTTC
CSASHYETQYF
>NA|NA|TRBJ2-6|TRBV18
TGTGCCAGCTCACAAGTAGTCCTTTCCTCTGGGGCCAACGTCCTGACTTTC
CASSQVVLSSGANVLTF
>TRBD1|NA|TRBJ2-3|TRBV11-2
TGTGCCAGCAGCTTACAGGGGGGCACAGATACGCAGTATTTT
CASSLQGGTDTQYF
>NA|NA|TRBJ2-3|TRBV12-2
TGTGCAAGTCGCTTATCTCCCACTAGCGGGAGCCTAGATACGCAGTATTTT
CASRLSPTSGSLDTQYF
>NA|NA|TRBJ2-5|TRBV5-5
TGTGCCAGCAGCCCCGGACGACAGGGAGGAGAGACCCAGTACTTC
CASSPGRQGGETQYF
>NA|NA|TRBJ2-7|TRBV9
TGTGCCAGCAGCGTAACAGGATCCTACGAGCAGTACTTC
CASSVTGSYEQYF
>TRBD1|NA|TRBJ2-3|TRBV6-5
TGTGCCAGCAGTTTCGGGACAGGGGGCACAGATACGCAGTATTTT
CASSFGTGGTDTQYF
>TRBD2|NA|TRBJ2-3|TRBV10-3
TGTGCCATCAGTGAGTCGTTGGGACTAGCGGGAGTAGGCACAGATACGCAGTATTTT
CAISESLGLAGVGTDTQYF
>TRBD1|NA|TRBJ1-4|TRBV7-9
TGTGCCAGCAGCTTAGCCACAGGGGGCACTAATGAAAAACTGTTTTTT
CASSLATGGTNEKLFF
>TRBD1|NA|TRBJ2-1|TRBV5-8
TGTGCCAGCAGCACAGGGGAGAACAATGAGCAGTTCTTC
CASSTGENNEQFF
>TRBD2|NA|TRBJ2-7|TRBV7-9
TGTGCCAGCAGCCTAGCGGGAGGGTACGAGCAGTACTTC
CASSLAGGYEQYF
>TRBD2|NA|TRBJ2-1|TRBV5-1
TGCGCCAGCAGCTTGGGCCTAGCGGCCCTCAATGAGCAGTTCTTC
CASSLGLAALNEQFF